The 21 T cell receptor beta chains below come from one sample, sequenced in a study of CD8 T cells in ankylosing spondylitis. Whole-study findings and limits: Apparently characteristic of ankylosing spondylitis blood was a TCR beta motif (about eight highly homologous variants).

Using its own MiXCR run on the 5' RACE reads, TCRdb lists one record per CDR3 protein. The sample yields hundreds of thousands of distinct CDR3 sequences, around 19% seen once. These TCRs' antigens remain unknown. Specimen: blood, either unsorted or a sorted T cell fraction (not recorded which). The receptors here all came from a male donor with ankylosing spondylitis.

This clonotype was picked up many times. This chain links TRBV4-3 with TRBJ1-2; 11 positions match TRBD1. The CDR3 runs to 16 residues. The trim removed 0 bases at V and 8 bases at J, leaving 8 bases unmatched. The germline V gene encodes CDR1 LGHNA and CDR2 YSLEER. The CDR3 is CASSQEDRGLSYGYTF. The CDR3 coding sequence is TGCGCCAGCAGCCAAGAGGACAGGGGGCTGTCGTACGGCTACACCTTC.

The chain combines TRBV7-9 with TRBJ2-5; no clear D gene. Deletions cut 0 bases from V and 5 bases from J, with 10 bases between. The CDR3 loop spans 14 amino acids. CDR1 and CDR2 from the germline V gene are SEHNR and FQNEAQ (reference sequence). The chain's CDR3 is CASSLALGVETQYF. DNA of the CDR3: TGTGCCAGCAGCTTAGCGTTGGGTGTGGAGACCCAGTACTTC.

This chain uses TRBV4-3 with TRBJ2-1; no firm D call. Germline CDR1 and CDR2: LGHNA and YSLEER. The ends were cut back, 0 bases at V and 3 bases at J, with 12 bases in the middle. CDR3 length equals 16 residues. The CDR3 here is CASSQDRASDYNEQFF. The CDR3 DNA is TGCGCCAGCAGCCAAGATCGGGCAAGCGACTACAATGAGCAGTTCTTC.

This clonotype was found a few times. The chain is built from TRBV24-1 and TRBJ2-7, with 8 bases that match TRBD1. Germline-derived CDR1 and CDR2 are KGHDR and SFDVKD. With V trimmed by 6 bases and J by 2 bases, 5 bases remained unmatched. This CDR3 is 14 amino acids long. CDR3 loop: CATSPRTGPYEQYF. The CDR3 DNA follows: TGTGCCACCAGTCCCCGGACAGGGCCCTACGAGCAGTACTTC.

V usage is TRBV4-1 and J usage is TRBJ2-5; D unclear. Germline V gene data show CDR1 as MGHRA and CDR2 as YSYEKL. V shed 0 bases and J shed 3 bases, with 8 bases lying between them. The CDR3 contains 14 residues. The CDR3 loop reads CASSQDGRKETQYF. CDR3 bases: TGCGCCAGCAGCCAAGATGGCAGGAAAGAGACCCAGTACTTC.

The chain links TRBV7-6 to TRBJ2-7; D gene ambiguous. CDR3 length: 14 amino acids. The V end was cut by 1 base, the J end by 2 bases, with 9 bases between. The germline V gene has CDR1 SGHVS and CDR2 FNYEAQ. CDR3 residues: CASSLETAPYEQYF. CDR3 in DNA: TGTGCCAGCAGCTTAGAGACTGCCCCCTACGAGCAGTACTTC.

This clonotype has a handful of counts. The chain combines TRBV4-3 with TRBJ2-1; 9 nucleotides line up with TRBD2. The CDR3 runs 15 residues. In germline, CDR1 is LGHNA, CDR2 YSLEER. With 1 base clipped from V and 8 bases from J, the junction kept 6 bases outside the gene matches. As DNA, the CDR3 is TGCGCCAGCAGCCAAGCCCAACTAGCGGGCTATGAGCAGTTCTTC. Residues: CASSQAQLAGYEQFF.

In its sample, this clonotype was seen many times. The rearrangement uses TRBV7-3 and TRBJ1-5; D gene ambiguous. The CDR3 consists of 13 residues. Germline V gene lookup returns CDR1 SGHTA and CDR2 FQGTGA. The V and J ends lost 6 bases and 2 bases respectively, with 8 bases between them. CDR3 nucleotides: TGTGCCAGCAGTTTCCGGGGCAATCAGCCCCAGCATTTT. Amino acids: CASSFRGNQPQHF.

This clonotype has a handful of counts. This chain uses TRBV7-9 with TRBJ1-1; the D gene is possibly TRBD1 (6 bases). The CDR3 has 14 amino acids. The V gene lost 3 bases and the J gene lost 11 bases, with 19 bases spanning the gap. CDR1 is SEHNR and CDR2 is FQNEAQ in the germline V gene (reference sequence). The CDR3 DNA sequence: TGTGCCAGCAGCTTGGGGGCAGGGTTGATAGGGGCTTTCTTT. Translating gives CASSLGAGLIGAFF.

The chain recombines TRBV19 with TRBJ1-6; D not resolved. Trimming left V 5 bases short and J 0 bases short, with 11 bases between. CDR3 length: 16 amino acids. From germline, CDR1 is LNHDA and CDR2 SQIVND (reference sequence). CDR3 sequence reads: CASSAYRSSYNSPLHF. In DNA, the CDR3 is TGTGCCAGTAGTGCCTACAGAAGCTCCTATAATTCACCCCTCCACTTT.

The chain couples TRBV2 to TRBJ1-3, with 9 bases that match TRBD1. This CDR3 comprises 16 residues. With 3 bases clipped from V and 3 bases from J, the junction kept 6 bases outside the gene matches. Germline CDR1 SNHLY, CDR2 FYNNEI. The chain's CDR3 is CASSEGQGIHGNTIYF. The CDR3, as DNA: TGTGCCAGCAGTGAGGGACAGGGAATTCATGGAAACACCATATATTTT.

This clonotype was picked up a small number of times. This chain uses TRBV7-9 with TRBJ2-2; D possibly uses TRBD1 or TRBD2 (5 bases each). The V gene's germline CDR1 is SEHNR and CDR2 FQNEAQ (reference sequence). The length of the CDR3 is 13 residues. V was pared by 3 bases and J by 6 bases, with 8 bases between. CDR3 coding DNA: TGTGCCAGCAGCTTGAGGGGCTCCGGGGAGCTGTTTTTT. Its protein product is CASSLRGSGELFF.

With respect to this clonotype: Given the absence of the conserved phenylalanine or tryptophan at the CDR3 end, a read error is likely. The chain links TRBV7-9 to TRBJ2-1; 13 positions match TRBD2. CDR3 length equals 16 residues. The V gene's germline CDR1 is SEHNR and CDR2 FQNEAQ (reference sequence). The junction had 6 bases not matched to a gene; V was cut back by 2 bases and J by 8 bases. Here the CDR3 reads CASSLHVGLAGYEQFS. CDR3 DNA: TGTGCCAGCAGCTTACATGTGGGACTAGCGGGATATGAGCAGTTCTCC.

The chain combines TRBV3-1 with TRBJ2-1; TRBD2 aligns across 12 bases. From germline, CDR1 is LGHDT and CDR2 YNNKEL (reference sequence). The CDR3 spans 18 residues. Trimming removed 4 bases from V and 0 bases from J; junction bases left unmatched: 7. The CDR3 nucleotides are TGTGCCAGCAGCCCTGGGACTAGCGGGCTCGGCTCCTACAATGAGCAGTTCTTC. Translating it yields CASSPGTSGLGSYNEQFF.

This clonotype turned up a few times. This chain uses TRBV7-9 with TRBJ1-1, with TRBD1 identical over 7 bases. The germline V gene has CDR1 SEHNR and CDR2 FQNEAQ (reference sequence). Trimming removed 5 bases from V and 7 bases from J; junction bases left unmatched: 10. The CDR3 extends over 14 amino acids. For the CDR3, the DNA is TGTGCCAGCAGCCCCAGGGAGGGGGCGGGTGAAGCTTTCTTT. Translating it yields CASSPREGAGEAFF.

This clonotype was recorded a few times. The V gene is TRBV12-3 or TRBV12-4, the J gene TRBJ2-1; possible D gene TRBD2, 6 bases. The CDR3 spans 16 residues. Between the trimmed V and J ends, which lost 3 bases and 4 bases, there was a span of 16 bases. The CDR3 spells CASSLTGLTIYNEQFF. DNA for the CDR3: TGTGCCAGCAGTTTGACGGGACTCACGATTTACAATGAGCAGTTCTTC.

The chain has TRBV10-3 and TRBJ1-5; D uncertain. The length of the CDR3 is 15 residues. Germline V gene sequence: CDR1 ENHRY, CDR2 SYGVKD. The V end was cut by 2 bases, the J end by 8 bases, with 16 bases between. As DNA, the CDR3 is TGTGCCATCAGTGAGGAGATTTACGCCGGGGAGCCCCAGCATTTT. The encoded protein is CAISEEIYAGEPQHF.

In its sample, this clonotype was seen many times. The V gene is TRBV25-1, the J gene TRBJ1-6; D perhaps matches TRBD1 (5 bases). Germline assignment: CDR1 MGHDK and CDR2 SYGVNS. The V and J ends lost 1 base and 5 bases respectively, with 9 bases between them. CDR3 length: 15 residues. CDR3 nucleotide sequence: TGTGCCAGCAGTGAATCCAGGGTCCATAATTCACCCCTCCACTTT. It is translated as CASSESRVHNSPLHF.

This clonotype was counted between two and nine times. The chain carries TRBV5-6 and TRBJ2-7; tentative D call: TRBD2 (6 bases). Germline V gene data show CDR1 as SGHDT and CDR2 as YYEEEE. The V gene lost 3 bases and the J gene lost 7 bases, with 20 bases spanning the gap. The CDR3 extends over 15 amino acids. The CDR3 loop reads CASSSLTEGLKEQYF. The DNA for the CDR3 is TGTGCCAGCAGCTCCCTTACGGAGGGCCTCAAGGAGCAGTACTTC.

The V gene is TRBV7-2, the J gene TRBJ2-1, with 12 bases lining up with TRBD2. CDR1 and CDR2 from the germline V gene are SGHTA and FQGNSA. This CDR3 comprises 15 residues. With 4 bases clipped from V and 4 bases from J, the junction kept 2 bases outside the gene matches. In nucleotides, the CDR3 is TGTGCCAGCAGCTATCTAGCGGGGGGGTACAATGAGCAGTTCTTC. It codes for CASSYLAGGYNEQFF. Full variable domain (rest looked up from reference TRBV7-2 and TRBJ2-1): GAGVSQSPSNKVTEKGKDVELRCDPISGHTALYWYRQSLGQGLEFLIYFQGNSAPDKSGLPSDRFSAERTGGSVSTLTIQRTQQEDSAVYLCASSYLAGGYNEQFFGPGTRLTVL.

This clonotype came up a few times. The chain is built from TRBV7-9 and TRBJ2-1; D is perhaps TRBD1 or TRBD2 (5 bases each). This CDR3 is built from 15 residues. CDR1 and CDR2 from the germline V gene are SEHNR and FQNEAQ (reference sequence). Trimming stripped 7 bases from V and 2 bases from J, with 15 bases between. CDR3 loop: CASKPGPRTYNEQFF. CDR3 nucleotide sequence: TGTGCCAGCAAGCCGGGACCGAGAACCTACAATGAGCAGTTCTTC.